This T cell receptor (beta chain) is drawn from a study of blood T cell repertoires in COVID-19. Background on the study: Spain, Italy and the United States supplied samples that represented acute and convalescent COVID-19. Nucleic acid was either cDNA or gDNA, and it came from T cells, B-cell-depleted T cells, or PBMCs.

Per the study methods: Amplification of reference gene primers provided the estimated nucleated cell counts. Measured with immunoSEQ multiplex PCR; TCRdb has only the in-frame clones, and not every one. From that table come the V and J calls and clone size; the DNA was used to work out D and trimming. The sample has about 120,000 clones, approximately 74% seen once. V was pared by 2 bases and J by 7 bases, with 21 bases between. Germline assignment: CDR1 SGHRS and CDR2 YFSETQ. The length of the CDR3 is 16 residues. The chain carries TRBV5-1 and TRBJ1-1, with D possibly matching TRBD1 (6 bases). The specimen was peripheral blood. This sequence was found in a woman aged 70-85 years with acute or convalescent COVID-19. The CDR3 region has the DNA TGCGCCAGCAGCTTTTGGGGGGGCTCCCGAGATGGTGAAGCTTTCTTT. Translated: CASSFWGGSRDGEAFF.